What follows describes a single T cell receptor beta chain. The entry originates in a study of blood T cell repertoires in COVID-19. Turning to the study itself: The United States, Italy and Spain provided the acute and convalescent COVID-19 samples.

Profiling relied on immunoSEQ multiplex PCR, and the TCRdb table lists in-frame clones only, not all of them. The table lists 100,000 or so clones, about 86% of them singletons, with 10% to 15% in the top ten. Germline values: CDR1 MGHRA, CDR2 YSYEKL. This CDR3 region has 16 residues. V lost 1 base, J lost 1 base, and 10 bases lay in between. The receptor was derived from a woman aged 55-69 years in a cohort sampled during active or convalescent COVID-19. The chain is built from TRBV4-1 and TRBJ1-4; a weak D match, TRBD1 (6 bases). The specimen sequenced was peripheral blood. The DNA for the CDR3 is TGCGCCAGCAGCCAAGTTCAAGGGGGAACTAATGAAAAACTGTTTTTT. Its translation: CASSQVQGGTNEKLFF.